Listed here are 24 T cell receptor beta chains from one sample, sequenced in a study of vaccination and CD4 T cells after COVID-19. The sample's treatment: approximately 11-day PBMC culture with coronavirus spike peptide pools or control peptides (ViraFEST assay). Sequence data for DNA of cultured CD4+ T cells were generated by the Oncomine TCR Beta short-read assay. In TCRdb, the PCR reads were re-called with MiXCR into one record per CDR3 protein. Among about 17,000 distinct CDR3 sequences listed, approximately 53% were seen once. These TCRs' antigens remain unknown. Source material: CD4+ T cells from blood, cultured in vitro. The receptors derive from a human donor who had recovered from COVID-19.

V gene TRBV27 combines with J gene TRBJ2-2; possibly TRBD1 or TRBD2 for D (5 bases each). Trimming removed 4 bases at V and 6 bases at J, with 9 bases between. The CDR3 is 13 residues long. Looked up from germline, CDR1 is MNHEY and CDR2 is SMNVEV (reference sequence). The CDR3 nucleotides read TGTGCCAGCAGTTCTGGGACGTCCGGGGAGCTGTTTTTT. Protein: CASSSGTSGELFF.

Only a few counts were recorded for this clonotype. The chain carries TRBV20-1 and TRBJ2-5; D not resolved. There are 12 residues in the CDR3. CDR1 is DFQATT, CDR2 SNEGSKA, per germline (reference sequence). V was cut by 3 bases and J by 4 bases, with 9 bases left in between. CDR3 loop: CSASRALETQYF. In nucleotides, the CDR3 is TGCAGTGCTAGTCGCGCTCTAGAGACCCAGTACTTC.

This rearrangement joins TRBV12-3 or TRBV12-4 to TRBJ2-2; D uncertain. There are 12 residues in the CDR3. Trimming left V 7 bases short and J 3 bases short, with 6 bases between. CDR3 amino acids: CASTLYTGELFF. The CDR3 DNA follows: TGTGCCAGCACCTTGTACACCGGGGAGCTGTTTTTT.

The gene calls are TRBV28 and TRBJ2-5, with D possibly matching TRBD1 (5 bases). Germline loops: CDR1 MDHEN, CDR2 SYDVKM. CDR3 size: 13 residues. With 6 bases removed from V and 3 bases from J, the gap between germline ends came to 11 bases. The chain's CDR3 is CASSIGAKETQYF. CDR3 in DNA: TGTGCCAGCAGCATAGGGGCGAAAGAGACCCAGTACTTC.

CDR3 in amino acids: CASSPSLAVGYTF. The CDR3 DNA follows: TGTGCCAGCAGTCCCTCGCTTGCGGTGGGCTACACCTTC. The J gene is TRBJ1-2, the V gene TRBV12-3 or TRBV12-4; no definite D call. Trimming removed 5 bases from V and 8 bases from J, with 15 bases in between. The CDR3 sequence is 13 residues long.

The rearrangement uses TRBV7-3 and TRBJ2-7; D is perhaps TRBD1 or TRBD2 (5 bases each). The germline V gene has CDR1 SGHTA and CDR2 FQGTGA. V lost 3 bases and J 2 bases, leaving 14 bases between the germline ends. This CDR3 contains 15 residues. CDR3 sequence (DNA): TGTGCCAGCAGCTTTCGACCGGGACGGCCCTACGAGCAGTACTTC. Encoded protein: CASSFRPGRPYEQYF.

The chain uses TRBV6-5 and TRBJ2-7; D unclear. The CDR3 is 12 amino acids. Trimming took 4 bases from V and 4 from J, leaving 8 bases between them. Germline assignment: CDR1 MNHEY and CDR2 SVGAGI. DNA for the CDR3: TGTGCCAGCAGTTCGATGAAATACGAGCAGTACTTC. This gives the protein CASSSMKYEQYF.

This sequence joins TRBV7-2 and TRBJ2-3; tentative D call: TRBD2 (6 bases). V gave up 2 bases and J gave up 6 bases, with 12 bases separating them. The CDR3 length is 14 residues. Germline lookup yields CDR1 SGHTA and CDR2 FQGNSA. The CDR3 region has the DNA TGTGCCAGCAGCTTAATTCGAGGAGGGGATACGCAGTATTTT. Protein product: CASSLIRGGDTQYF.

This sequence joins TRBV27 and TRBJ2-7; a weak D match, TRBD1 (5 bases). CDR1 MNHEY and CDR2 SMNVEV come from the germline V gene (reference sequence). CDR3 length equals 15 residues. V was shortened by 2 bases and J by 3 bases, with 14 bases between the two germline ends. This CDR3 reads CASSLIGQGNYEQYF. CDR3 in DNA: TGTGCCAGCAGTTTAATCGGCCAGGGCAACTACGAGCAGTACTTC.

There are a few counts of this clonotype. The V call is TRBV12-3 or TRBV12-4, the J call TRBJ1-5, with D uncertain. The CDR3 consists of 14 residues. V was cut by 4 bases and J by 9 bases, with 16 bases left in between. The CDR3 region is CASSSGSREGPQHF. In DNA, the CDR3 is TGTGCCAGCAGTTCAGGCTCCCGCGAAGGGCCCCAGCATTTT.

CDR3 nucleotides: TGTGCCAGCAGCCCCTACCAGGGTTCCTATGGCTACACCTTC. Its translation: CASSPYQGSYGYTF. The chain joins TRBV12-3 or TRBV12-4 to TRBJ1-2, with D maybe TRBD1 (5 bases). Trimming left V 6 bases short and J 4 bases short, with 15 bases between. The CDR3 covers 14 residues.

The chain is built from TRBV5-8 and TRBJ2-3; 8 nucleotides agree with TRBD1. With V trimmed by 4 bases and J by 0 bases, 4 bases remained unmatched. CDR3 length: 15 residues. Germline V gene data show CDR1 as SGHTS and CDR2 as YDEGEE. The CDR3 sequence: CASSVDRASTDTQYF. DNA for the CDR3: TGTGCCAGCAGCGTGGACAGGGCCAGCACAGATACGCAGTATTTT.

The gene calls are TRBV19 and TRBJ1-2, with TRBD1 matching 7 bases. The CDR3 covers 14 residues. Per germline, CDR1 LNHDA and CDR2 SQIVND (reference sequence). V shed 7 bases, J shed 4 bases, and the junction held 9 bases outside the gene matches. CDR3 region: CASTTHRGTYGYTF. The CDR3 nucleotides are TGTGCCAGTACTACCCACAGGGGAACCTATGGCTACACCTTC.

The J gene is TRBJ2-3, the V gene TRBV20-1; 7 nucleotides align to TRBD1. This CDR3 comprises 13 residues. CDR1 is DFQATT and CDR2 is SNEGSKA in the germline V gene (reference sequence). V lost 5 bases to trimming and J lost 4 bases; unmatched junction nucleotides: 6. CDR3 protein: CSAYRDRPDTQYF. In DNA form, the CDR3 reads TGCAGTGCTTACCGGGACAGACCAGATACGCAGTATTTT.

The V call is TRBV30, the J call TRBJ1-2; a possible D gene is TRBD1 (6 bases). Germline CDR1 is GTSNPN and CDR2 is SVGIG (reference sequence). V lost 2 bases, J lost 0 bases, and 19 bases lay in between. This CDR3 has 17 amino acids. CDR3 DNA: TGTGCCTGGAGTCCGAAGGGGGTTATTGCTTCTAACTATGGCTACACCTTC. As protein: CAWSPKGVIASNYGYTF.

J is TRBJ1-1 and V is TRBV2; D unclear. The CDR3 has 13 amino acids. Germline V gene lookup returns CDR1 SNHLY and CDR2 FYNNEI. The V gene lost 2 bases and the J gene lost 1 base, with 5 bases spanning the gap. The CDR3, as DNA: TGTGCCAGCAGTGAATTTGGGAACACTGAAGCTTTCTTT. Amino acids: CASSEFGNTEAFF.

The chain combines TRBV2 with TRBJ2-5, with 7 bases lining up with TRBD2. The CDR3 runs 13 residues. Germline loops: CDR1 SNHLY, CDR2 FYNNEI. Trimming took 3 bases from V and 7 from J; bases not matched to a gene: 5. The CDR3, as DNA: TGTGCCAGCAGTGATTCGGGGGGAGGGACCCAGTACTTC. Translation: CASSDSGGGTQYF.

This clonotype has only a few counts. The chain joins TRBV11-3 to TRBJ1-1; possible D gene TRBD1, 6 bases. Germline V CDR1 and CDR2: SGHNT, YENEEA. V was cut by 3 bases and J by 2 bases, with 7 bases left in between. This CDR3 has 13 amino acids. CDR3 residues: CASSLDSNTEAFF. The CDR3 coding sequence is TGTGCCAGCAGCTTGGACAGCAACACTGAAGCTTTCTTT.

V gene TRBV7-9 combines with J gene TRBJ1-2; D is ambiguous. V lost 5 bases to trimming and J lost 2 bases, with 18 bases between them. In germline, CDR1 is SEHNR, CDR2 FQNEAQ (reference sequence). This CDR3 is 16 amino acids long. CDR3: CASSPRAKVINYGYTF. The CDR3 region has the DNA TGTGCCAGCAGCCCTCGGGCCAAAGTAATCAACTATGGCTACACCTTC.

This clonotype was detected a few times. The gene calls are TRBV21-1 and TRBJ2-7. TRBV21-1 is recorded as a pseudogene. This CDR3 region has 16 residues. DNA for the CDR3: TGTGCCAGCAGCAAAACAGAAAGACTTTGCTCCTACGAGCAGTACTTC. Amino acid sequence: CASSKTERLCSYEQYF.

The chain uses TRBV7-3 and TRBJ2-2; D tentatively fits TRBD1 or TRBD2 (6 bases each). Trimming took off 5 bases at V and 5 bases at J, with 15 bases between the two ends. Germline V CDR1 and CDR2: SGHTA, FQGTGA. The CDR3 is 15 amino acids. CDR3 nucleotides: TGTGCCAGCAGCCTTCACAGGGCGGGGACCGGGGAGCTGTTTTTT. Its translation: CASSLHRAGTGELFF.

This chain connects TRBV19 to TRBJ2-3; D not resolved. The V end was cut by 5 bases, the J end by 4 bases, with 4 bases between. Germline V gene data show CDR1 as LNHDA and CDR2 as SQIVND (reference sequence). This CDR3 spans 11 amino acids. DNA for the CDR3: TGTGCCAGTAGTGTCTCAGATACGCAGTATTTT. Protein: CASSVSDTQYF.

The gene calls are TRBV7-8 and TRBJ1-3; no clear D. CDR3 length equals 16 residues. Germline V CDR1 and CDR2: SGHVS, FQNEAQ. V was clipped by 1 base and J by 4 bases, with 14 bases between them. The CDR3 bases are TGTGCCAGCAGCTTAGTTGGGCACCCGAGAGGAAACACCATATATTTT. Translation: CASSLVGHPRGNTIYF.

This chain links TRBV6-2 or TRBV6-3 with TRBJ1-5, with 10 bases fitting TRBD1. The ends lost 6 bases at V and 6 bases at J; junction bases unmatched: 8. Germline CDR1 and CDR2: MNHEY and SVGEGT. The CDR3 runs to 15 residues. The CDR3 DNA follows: TGTGCCAGCAGCATAAGGGACAGGGGAGGTCAGCCCCAGCATTTT. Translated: CASSIRDRGGQPQHF.